Presented here are 32 T cell receptor beta chains from one specimen sequenced in a study of vaccination and CD4 T cells after COVID-19 (dated 2022 in TCRdb). The receptor library was made with PCR. Sequencing was carried out with an Illumina iSeq 100. DNA from cultured CD4+ T cells underwent TCR sequencing with the Oncomine TCR Beta short-read assay at the Johns Hopkins FTIC core. TCRdb cleaned the public reads at Q25 with fastp, built clones with MiXCR and kept in-frame beta chains. Rows with one shared CDR3 protein collapse into an entry with the most common genes and DNA. The sample includes a few thousand distinct CDR3 sequences, with around 25% observed a single time. The ten largest clones represent approximately 25% of the sample. The treatment or condition tag for this specimen amounts to: approximately 9-day PBMC culture with coronavirus spike peptide pools or control peptides (ViraFEST assay).

The antigens these receptors bind are not known. The sequences come from CD4+ T cells from blood, cultured in vitro, collected after SARS-CoV-2 vaccination. These receptors were collected from a human donor who had recovered from COVID-19.

The genes are TRBV28 and TRBJ1-6, with a possible D match to TRBD1 (5 bases). Trimming shortened V by 3 bases and J by 0 bases, and 6 bases separated the two germline ends. In germline, CDR1 is MDHEN, CDR2 SYDVKM. The CDR3 runs 15 residues. The CDR3 spells CASSFDSSYNSPLHF. The DNA of the CDR3 is TGTGCCAGCAGTTTCGACAGCTCCTATAATTCACCCCTCCACTTT.

By sample fraction, this clonotype is medium-sized. This sequence joins TRBV7-9 and TRBJ2-7; D not resolved. The V gene lost 4 bases and the J gene lost 0 bases, with 10 bases spanning the gap. CDR3 length: 14 residues. CDR1 and CDR2 (germline): SEHNR, FQNEAQ (reference sequence). The CDR3 protein is CASSSTSRSYEQYF. In nucleotides, the CDR3 is TGTGCCAGCAGCTCCACATCACGCTCCTACGAGCAGTACTTC. The entire variable domain, with the rest obtained from reference TRBV7-9 and TRBJ2-7, is as follows: DTGVSQNPRHKITKRGQNVTFRCDPISEHNRLYWYRQTLGQGPEFLTYFQNEAQLEKSRLLSDRFSAERPKGSFSTLEIQRTEQGDSAMYLCASSSTSRSYEQYFGPGTRLTVT.

This clonotype counts as medium-sized (0.01 to 0.1%). The V gene is TRBV7-6, the J gene TRBJ2-5, with a tentative D call TRBD1 (6 bases). The CDR3 is made up of 13 amino acids. CDR1 and CDR2 (germline): SGHVS, FNYEAQ. Trimming left V 5 bases short and J 5 bases short, with 12 bases between. CDR3 DNA sequence: TGTGCCAGCAGCGGATACAGGGACGAGACCCAGTACTTC. Its protein is CASSGYRDETQYF.

This clonotype was seen a few times. The genes are TRBV6-5 and TRBJ1-2; TRBD1 is a possible D gene (6 bases). The CDR3 covers 12 residues. The V gene lost 4 bases and the J gene lost 6 bases, with 9 bases spanning the gap. Germline lookup yields CDR1 MNHEY and CDR2 SVGAGI. For the CDR3, the DNA is TGTGCCAGCAGTTCACAGGGAAATGGCTACACCTTC. This sequence encodes CASSSQGNGYTF.

This sequence joins TRBV24-1 and TRBJ2-5; 9 nucleotides match TRBD1. The germline CDR1 and CDR2 sequences are KGHDR and SFDVKD. The CDR3 spans 19 residues. V shed 2 bases, J shed 5 bases, and the junction held 17 bases outside the gene matches. Here the CDR3 DNA reads TGTGCCACCAGTGATTCCCTCTCGGACGGGACAGGGAAAGGGGAGACCCAGTACTTC. Its translation: CATSDSLSDGTGKGETQYF.

This clonotype was seen more than once but under ten times. This chain links TRBV7-9 with TRBJ1-1; the D is unclear. Germline CDR1 SEHNR, CDR2 FQNEAQ (reference sequence). V shed 1 base and J shed 6 bases, with 9 bases lying between them. The CDR3 spans 13 residues. CDR3 DNA sequence: TGTGCCAGCAGCTTAGGCGCGCTTCCTGAAGCTTTCTTT. It translates to CASSLGALPEAFF.

The chain joins TRBV11-2 to TRBJ2-3, with no clear D. The CDR3 has 13 amino acids. V lost 3 bases, J lost 4 bases, and 8 bases lay in between. Germline V gene data show CDR1 as SGHAT and CDR2 as FQNNGV. In DNA, the CDR3 is TGTGCCAGCAGCTTTACGTTCGCAGATACGCAGTATTTT. Translated, it gives CASSFTFADTQYF.

This clonotype was counted only a few times. Mismatch with germline at one junction end may stem from a read error. V and J are TRBV7-7 and TRBJ2-7; D is unresolved. The CDR3 is 11 residues long. Germline assignment: CDR1 SSHAT and CDR2 FNYEAQ (reference sequence). The CDR3 DNA follows: TGTGCTAGCAGCCGAAGCTACGAGCAGTACTTC. This gives the protein CASSRSYEQYF.

This clonotype was recorded a few times. V usage is TRBV27 and J usage is TRBJ2-1; 7 bases are shared with TRBD2. Germline CDR1 and CDR2: MNHEY and SMNVEV (reference sequence). V gave up 4 bases and J gave up 4 bases; unmatched junction bases: 13. This CDR3 contains 17 residues. This CDR3 reads CASSSRLRGDSYNEQFF. Here the CDR3 DNA reads TGTGCCAGCAGTTCCCGGCTACGGGGGGACTCTTACAATGAGCAGTTCTTC.

This chain joins TRBV29-1 and TRBJ1-2, with D unresolved. The CDR3 totals 12 residues. V gave up 4 bases and J gave up 4 bases, with 10 bases separating them. Germline V CDR1 and CDR2: SQVTM, ANQGSEA. The CDR3 is CSVVNRFYGYTF. The CDR3 nucleotides are TGCAGCGTTGTTAATCGGTTCTATGGCTACACCTTC. The whole variable domain, filled in from reference TRBV29-1 and TRBJ1-2, reads SAVISQKPSRDICQRGTSLTIQCQVDSQVTMMFWYRQQPGQSLTLIATANQGSEATYESGFVIDKFPISRPNLTFSTLTVSNMSPEDSSIYLCSVVNRFYGYTFGSGTRLTVV.

The genes are TRBV12-3 or TRBV12-4 and TRBJ2-7; D is possibly TRBD2 (7 bases). The CDR3 length is 18 residues. V shed 1 base and J shed 1 base, with 20 bases lying between them. The CDR3 DNA reads TGTGCCAGCAGTTTAGTCGGGTGGGGGGGGCTAGATTCCTACGAGCAGTACTTC. Translated: CASSLVGWGGLDSYEQYF.

V usage is TRBV19 and J usage is TRBJ1-2; 11 nucleotides line up with TRBD1. There are 15 residues in the CDR3. Per the germline V gene, CDR1 is LNHDA and CDR2 is SQIVND (reference sequence). The J segment lost 6 bases and the V segment lost 4 bases, leaving 7 bases of the junction unmatched. CDR3 amino acids: CASSTWTGGEDGYTF. The CDR3 bases are TGTGCCAGTAGTACTTGGACAGGGGGCGAGGATGGCTACACCTTC.

This rearrangement joins TRBV5-1 to TRBJ1-1, with TRBD1 as a possible D gene (6 bases). Germline V gene data show CDR1 as SGHRS and CDR2 as YFSETQ. This CDR3 region has 15 residues. V lost 4 bases, J lost 1 base, and 14 bases lay in between. The CDR3 DNA reads as TGCGCCAGCAGCGGGGGGAACAGGGCGAACACTGAAGCTTTCTTT. Its translation: CASSGGNRANTEAFF.

The V gene is TRBV28, the J gene TRBJ1-2; the D gene is possibly TRBD1 (6 bases). Germline lookup yields CDR1 MDHEN and CDR2 SYDVKM. V lost 7 bases to trimming and J lost 0 bases, with 21 bases between them. CDR3 length equals 17 residues. Here the CDR3 DNA reads TGTGCCAGCACCGATGGGGGGGGCGGGGGGGCTAACTATGGCTACACCTTC. This codes for CASTDGGGGGANYGYTF.

The rearrangement joins TRBV18 to TRBJ2-5; a possible D gene is TRBD2 (5 bases). With 5 bases removed from V and 3 bases from J, the gap between germline ends came to 10 bases. Germline V CDR1 and CDR2: KGHSH, LQKENI. The CDR3 extends over 13 amino acids. The CDR3 DNA is TGTGCCAGCTCAATGGCGAGGGAAGAGACCCAGTACTTC. This sequence encodes CASSMAREETQYF.

V and J are TRBV20-1 and TRBJ2-4, with D perhaps being TRBD1 or TRBD2 (5 bases each). Trimming left V 0 bases short and J 6 bases short, with 12 bases between. The V gene's germline CDR1 is DFQATT and CDR2 SNEGSKA (reference sequence). The CDR3 is 14 amino acids. The CDR3 sequence is CSARDYTGGNIQYF. The CDR3, as DNA: TGCAGTGCTAGAGATTACACAGGAGGAAACATTCAGTACTTC.

This clonotype was counted a few times. V is TRBV6-2 or TRBV6-3 and J is TRBJ1-1; D possibly corresponds to TRBD1 (5 bases). V lost 8 bases to trimming and J lost 1 base, with 8 bases between them. CDR3 size: 12 residues. The germline gives CDR1 MNHEY, CDR2 SVGEGT. CDR3 protein: CASGTANTEAFF. CDR3 in DNA: TGTGCCAGCGGGACGGCGAACACTGAAGCTTTCTTT.

This clonotype is medium-sized (0.01 to 0.1%) within its sample. J is TRBJ1-5 and V is TRBV20-1; TRBD1 might be the D (6 bases). Germline-derived CDR1 and CDR2 are DFQATT and SNEGSKA (reference sequence). V was cut by 1 base and J by 6 bases, with 16 bases left in between. This CDR3 is 15 amino acids long. The CDR3 reads CSARAGTSYSQPQHF. DNA for the CDR3: TGCAGTGCTAGAGCCGGGACATCCTACAGTCAGCCCCAGCATTTT.

This clonotype turned up a few times. The gene calls are TRBV20-1 and TRBJ2-1; 8 positions match TRBD2. The J segment lost 3 bases and the V segment lost 6 bases, leaving 4 bases of the junction unmatched. The germline CDR1 and CDR2 sequences are DFQATT and SNEGSKA (reference sequence). The CDR3 contains 13 residues. The CDR3 spells CSAERGLYNEQFF. The CDR3 DNA is TGCAGTGCAGAGCGGGGGCTCTACAATGAGCAGTTCTTC.

This clonotype has a handful of counts. The genes are TRBV7-2 and TRBJ2-1; D gene ambiguous. The CDR3 is 14 residues long. Trimming stripped 5 bases from V and 3 bases from J, with 11 bases between. Per germline, CDR1 SGHTA and CDR2 FQGNSA. CDR3 residues: CASSPFRVYNEQFF. As DNA, the CDR3 is TGTGCCAGCAGCCCGTTTAGGGTCTACAATGAGCAGTTCTTC.

The rearrangement uses TRBV28 and TRBJ2-3; perhaps TRBD2 as D (6 bases). With 6 bases removed from V and 0 bases from J, the gap between germline ends came to 10 bases. The V gene's germline CDR1 is MDHEN and CDR2 SYDVKM. The CDR3 is 14 amino acids. The CDR3 loop reads CASRWGESTDTQYF. CDR3 nucleotides: TGTGCCAGCAGATGGGGGGAGAGCACAGATACGCAGTATTTT.

This chain connects TRBV19 to TRBJ2-1; D may be TRBD1 (6 bases). V lost 7 bases, J lost 2 bases, and 9 bases lay in between. Germline assignment: CDR1 LNHDA and CDR2 SQIVND (reference sequence). This CDR3 is 13 amino acids long. The CDR3 reads CASMQGPYNEQFF. The CDR3, as DNA: TGTGCCAGTATGCAGGGGCCCTACAATGAGCAGTTCTTC.

This rearrangement joins TRBV7-2 to TRBJ2-2; 7 bases align to TRBD2. Germline V CDR1 and CDR2: SGHTA, FQGNSA. The length of the CDR3 is 16 residues. The junction had 12 bases not matched to a gene; V was cut back by 8 bases and J by 3 bases. The CDR3: CASRWGGRTHTGELFF. The CDR3 region has the DNA TGTGCCAGCCGATGGGGAGGGAGAACGCACACCGGGGAGCTGTTTTTT.

This clonotype was detected only a few times. The J gene is TRBJ2-5, the V gene TRBV6-2 or TRBV6-3; perhaps TRBD2 as D (7 bases). V was pared by 8 bases and J by 5 bases, with 24 bases between. The germline V gene encodes CDR1 MNHEY and CDR2 SVGEGT. The CDR3 covers 16 residues. The CDR3 bases are TGTGCCAGCGGACTACCCCGCGGGGGCAGAAGGGAGACCCAGTACTTC. Translation: CASGLPRGGRRETQYF.

A few counts support this clonotype. CDR3 residues: CASSPHDRGYSNQPQHF. CDR3 sequence (DNA): TGTGCCAGCAGTCCCCATGATCGGGGATATAGCAATCAGCCCCAGCATTTT. The V call is TRBV6-1, the J call TRBJ1-5; D not resolved. This CDR3 comprises 17 residues. Germline V CDR1 and CDR2: MNHNS, SASEGT. The V end was cut by 5 bases, the J end by 0 bases, with 17 bases between.

J is TRBJ1-2 and V is TRBV5-4, with D unresolved. CDR3 length equals 16 residues. Trimming pared 0 bases from V and 6 bases from J, leaving 18 bases between. Germline values: CDR1 SGHNT, CDR2 YYREEE (reference sequence). CDR3 DNA sequence: TGTGCCAGCAGCTTGGATAGCGAGGGCTGGAGCGATGGCTACACCTTC. Translated: CASSLDSEGWSDGYTF.

This clonotype showed up just a few times. This chain joins TRBV7-6 and TRBJ2-1; the D is unclear. The CDR3 spans 13 residues. The V gene lost 5 bases and the J gene lost 6 bases, with 11 bases spanning the gap. Germline V CDR1 and CDR2: SGHVS, FNYEAQ. The CDR3 nucleotides read TGTGCCAGCAGCACCCCCATGGTCAATGAGCAGTTCTTC. Translated, it gives CASSTPMVNEQFF.

This clonotype was picked up a small number of times. The chain joins TRBV5-1 to TRBJ2-7; D may match TRBD1 or TRBD2 (5 bases each). CDR1 SGHRS and CDR2 YFSETQ come from the germline V gene. Trimming shortened V by 0 bases and J by 7 bases, and 8 bases separated the two germline ends. The CDR3 totals 12 residues. The CDR3 sequence is CASSLAGTEQYF. CDR3 bases: TGCGCCAGCAGCTTGGCAGGGACGGAGCAGTACTTC.

About this clonotype itself: A much larger clone differs by one base, so this may be a read error. V is TRBV27 and J is TRBJ1-2, with a possible D match to TRBD1 (5 bases). The CDR3 covers 13 residues. V dropped 2 bases and J dropped 7 bases, with 11 bases sitting between them. The germline gives CDR1 MNHEY, CDR2 SMNVEV (reference sequence). CDR3 loop: CASSLRGVAGYTF. In DNA form, the CDR3 reads TGTGCCAGCAGTTTAAGAGGGGTGGCTGGCTACACCTTC.

The chain carries TRBV6-5 and TRBJ1-2, with 9 bases identical to TRBD1. V dropped 2 bases and J dropped 3; count of bases not matched to a gene: 4. The CDR3 spans 15 residues. Germline V gives CDR1 MNHEY, CDR2 SVGAGI. CDR3 sequence reads: CASSYRQGGYYGYTF. The DNA of the CDR3 is TGTGCCAGCAGTTACCGACAGGGGGGATACTATGGCTACACCTTC.

The rearrangement joins TRBV2 to TRBJ1-5, with TRBD1 matching over 9 bases. J lost 7 bases, V lost 5 bases, and 6 bases had no gene match. The CDR3 has 14 residues. The germline CDR1 and CDR2 sequences are SNHLY and FYNNEI. The CDR3 reads CASSLDRGRQPQHF. The CDR3 DNA reads TGTGCCAGCAGTTTGGACAGGGGTAGGCAGCCCCAGCATTTT.

The chain has TRBV6-1 and TRBJ2-3, with 8 bases identical to TRBD2. This CDR3 spans 16 amino acids. Germline CDR1 is MNHNS and CDR2 is SASEGT. With V trimmed by 5 bases and J by 2 bases, 9 bases remained unmatched. The CDR3 is CASSPSGTRPTDTQYF. CDR3 coding DNA: TGTGCCAGCAGTCCCTCCGGGACTAGGCCCACAGATACGCAGTATTTT.